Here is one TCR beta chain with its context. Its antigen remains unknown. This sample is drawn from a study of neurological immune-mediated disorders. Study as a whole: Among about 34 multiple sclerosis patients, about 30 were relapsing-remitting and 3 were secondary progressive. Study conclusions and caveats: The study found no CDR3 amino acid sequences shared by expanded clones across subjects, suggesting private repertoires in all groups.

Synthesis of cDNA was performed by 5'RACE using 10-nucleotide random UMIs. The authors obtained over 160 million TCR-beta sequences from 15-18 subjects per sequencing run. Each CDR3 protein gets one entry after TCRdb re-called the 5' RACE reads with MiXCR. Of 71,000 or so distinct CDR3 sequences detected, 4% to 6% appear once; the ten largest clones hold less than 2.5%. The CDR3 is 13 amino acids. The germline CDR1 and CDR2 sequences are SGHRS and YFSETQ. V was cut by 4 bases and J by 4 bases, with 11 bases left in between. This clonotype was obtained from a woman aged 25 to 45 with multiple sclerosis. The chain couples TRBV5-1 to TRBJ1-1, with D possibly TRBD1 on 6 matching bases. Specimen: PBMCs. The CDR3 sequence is CASSRQEGTEAFF. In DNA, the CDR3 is TGCGCCAGCAGCAGACAGGAGGGCACTGAAGCTTTCTTT.